The 28 T cell receptor beta chains given below trace back to one sample, sequenced in a study of blood T cells in healthy people across ages. A sample-barcoded 5' primer and a J-beta primer mix were used in a second PCR of roughly 7 to 11 cycles. Each CDR3 protein is one row after TCRdb ran MiXCR on the 5' RACE reads. The table lists more than 750,000 distinct CDR3 sequences, about 29% of them singletons. These data also featured in a second study, about T cells of mothers and their children.

Sequenced input: blood. Receptors were obtained from a woman aged 40 to 50 in good health.

The chain couples TRBV9 to TRBJ1-5; D might be TRBD1 (5 bases). Trimming took 0 bases from V and 8 from J, leaving 9 bases between them. The CDR3 loop spans 13 amino acids. CDR1 SGDLS and CDR2 YYNGEE come from the germline V gene. The CDR3 bases are TGTGCCAGCAGCGTAGGAGGGGAAGAGCCCCAGCATTTT. Protein product: CASSVGGEEPQHF.

Details on this clonotype: One end of the junction is discordant with germline, which a read error may explain. The rearrangement links TRBV6-5 to TRBJ2-2; 8 bases agree with TRBD1. There are 15 residues in the CDR3. CDR1 MNHEY and CDR2 SVGAGI come from the germline V gene. CDR3 residues: CASSPRQGNAGELFF. The CDR3 nucleotides read TGTGCCAGCAGCCCTCGACAGGGGAACGCCGGGGAGCTGTTTTTT.

The chain uses TRBV18 and TRBJ2-1; 10 bases map to TRBD2. Germline V gene lookup returns CDR1 KGHSH and CDR2 LQKENI. The CDR3 covers 16 residues. Trimming took 10 bases from V and 0 from J; bases not matched to a gene: 9. The CDR3 region is CATVRASGSSYNEQFF. CDR3 sequence (DNA): TGTGCCACCGTTCGGGCTAGCGGGAGCTCCTACAATGAGCAGTTCTTC.

The V call is TRBV19, the J call TRBJ2-2; 8 bases line up with TRBD1. The junction had 7 bases not matched to a gene; V was cut back by 7 bases and J by 3 bases. Germline CDR1 LNHDA, CDR2 SQIVND (reference sequence). The CDR3 spans 15 residues. The CDR3 reads CASIGGTGYTGELFF. The CDR3 bases are TGTGCCAGTATTGGTGGGACAGGTTACACCGGGGAGCTGTTTTTT.

In its sample, this clonotype was seen many times. The chain combines TRBV4-1 with TRBJ2-7; no clear D. V lost 1 base and J lost 2, with 6 bases in between. This CDR3 region has 13 residues. Germline values: CDR1 MGHRA, CDR2 YSYEKL. Here the CDR3 reads CASSQAETYEQYF. The DNA for the CDR3 is TGCGCCAGCAGCCAAGCAGAGACCTACGAGCAGTACTTC.

In regard to this clonotype: One end of the junction fails to match germline, which may point to a read error. The chain carries TRBV5-6 and TRBJ1-5, with 8 bases fitting TRBD1. The germline gives CDR1 SGHDT, CDR2 YYEEEE. The CDR3 is 16 residues long. The CDR3 nucleotides are TGTGCCAGTAGCTTTACCGGGACAGGAGACAATCAGCCCCAGCATTTT. It encodes CASSFTGTGDNQPQHF.

This clonotype was seen a handful of times. This chain uses TRBV20-1 with TRBJ1-2; D call uncertain. The CDR3 is 17 amino acids. Germline lookup yields CDR1 DFQATT and CDR2 SNEGSKA (reference sequence). V lost 4 bases and J 0 bases, leaving 21 bases between the germline ends. CDR3 in amino acids: CSAMGMVEGYTNYGYTF. The CDR3 DNA sequence: TGCAGTGCTATGGGAATGGTGGAGGGTTACACTAACTATGGCTACACCTTC.

Concerning this clonotype itself: A read error is possible here, since a much larger clone lies one base away. The chain is built from TRBV20-1 and TRBJ2-5, with 8 positions matching TRBD1. The assigned J gene may be wrong: the sequence end matches TRBJ2-7 better. This CDR3 spans 13 amino acids. Germline-derived CDR1 and CDR2 are DFQATT and SNEGSKA (reference sequence). The CDR3 loop is CSSPGGPMNEQYF. CDR3 in DNA: TGCAGTTCTCCAGGGGGCCCCATGAACGAGCAGTACTTC.

This clonotype came up a few times. This chain uses TRBV6-1 with TRBJ2-5; 9 bases agree with TRBD2. This CDR3 spans 16 amino acids. Losses at the gene ends were 1 base for V and 7 bases for J; bases not matched to a gene: 10. CDR1 and CDR2 (germline): MNHNS, SASEGT. This CDR3 is CASSEGAGGSRGTQYF. The CDR3 DNA is TGTGCCAGCAGTGAAGGAGCGGGGGGTTCCCGGGGGACCCAGTACTTC.

The rearrangement joins TRBV5-1 to TRBJ2-3, with a tentative D call TRBD2 (5 bases). The CDR3 is 16 amino acids. V was clipped by 4 bases and J by 1 base, with 16 bases between them. Germline CDR1 and CDR2: SGHRS and YFSETQ. The CDR3 spells CASSGGSGSGTDTQYF. The CDR3 nucleotides read TGCGCCAGCAGCGGTGGCAGCGGCTCTGGCACAGATACGCAGTATTTT.

This chain joins TRBV7-2 and TRBJ1-1; 7 bases fit TRBD1. Trimming took 5 bases from V and 5 from J; bases not matched to a gene: 2. This CDR3 has 12 amino acids. Germline lookup yields CDR1 SGHTA and CDR2 FQGNSA. The CDR3 DNA reads TGTGCCAGCAGCATACAGGGGACTGAAGCTTTCTTT. It specifies CASSIQGTEAFF. The variable domain in full, completed from reference TRBV7-2 and TRBJ1-1, reads GAGVSQSPSNKVTEKGKDVELRCDPISGHTALYWYRQSLGQGLEFLIYFQGNSAPDKSGLPSDRFSAERTGGSVSTLTIQRTQQEDSAVYLCASSIQGTEAFFGQGTRLTVV.

V is TRBV5-1 and J is TRBJ1-2; weak D call: TRBD1 (5 bases). This CDR3 contains 16 residues. Germline CDR1 is SGHRS and CDR2 is YFSETQ. Trimming pared 4 bases from V and 0 bases from J, leaving 16 bases between. The CDR3 is CASSAGGDGANYGYTF. DNA for the CDR3: TGCGCCAGCAGCGCGGGGGGGGACGGAGCTAACTATGGCTACACCTTC.

J is TRBJ2-2 and V is TRBV7-2, with D perhaps TRBD2 (5 bases). CDR1 SGHTA and CDR2 FQGNSA come from the germline V gene. This CDR3 has 14 residues. With 5 bases removed from V and 8 bases from J, the gap between germline ends came to 15 bases. CDR3 in amino acids: CASSTSGLTGELFF. In DNA, the CDR3 is TGTGCCAGCAGCACAAGCGGACTGACGGGGGAGCTGTTTTTT.

This chain connects TRBV12-3 or TRBV12-4 to TRBJ1-4, with 7 bases aligning to TRBD1. The ends lost 6 bases at V and 4 bases at J; junction bases unmatched: 5. The CDR3 is 14 amino acids. The CDR3 nucleotides read TGTGCCAGCAGCCGACAGGGCTTTAATGAAAAACTGTTTTTT. Amino acid sequence: CASSRQGFNEKLFF.

The chain uses TRBV5-1 and TRBJ1-1; D might be TRBD1 (5 bases). CDR3 length: 15 residues. Trimming left V 4 bases short and J 6 bases short, with 19 bases between. Germline lookup yields CDR1 SGHRS and CDR2 YFSETQ. CDR3 in DNA: TGCGCCAGCAGCCCGCCCGGCAGCTGGGGGGCTGAAGCTTTCTTT. The encoded protein is CASSPPGSWGAEAFF.

This clonotype was found once. A much bigger clone sits one base away, suggesting this may be a read error. The genes are TRBV7-3 and TRBJ2-5; maybe TRBD2 (5 bases). The closer fit of TRBJ2-1 to the DNA end suggests the J call may be wrong. CDR3 size: 14 residues. From germline, CDR1 is SGHTA and CDR2 FQGTGA. This CDR3 is CASSLMGSAETQFF. CDR3 DNA sequence: TGTGCCAGCAGCTTAATGGGTAGCGCAGAGACCCAGTTCTTC.

The chain links TRBV5-1 to TRBJ2-3; no clear D. Per the germline V gene, CDR1 is SGHRS and CDR2 is YFSETQ. V was pared by 0 bases and J by 4 bases, with 12 bases between. This CDR3 contains 15 residues. As DNA, the CDR3 is TGCGCCAGCAGCTTGGAGGCCAAGGTCGCAGATACGCAGTATTTT. Translated: CASSLEAKVADTQYF.

This clonotype was counted only a few times. The chain couples TRBV25-1 to TRBJ1-2; D remains unclear. The germline V and J ends were trimmed by 4 bases and 3 bases, with 9 bases remaining between them. The CDR3 has 13 residues. Germline CDR1 MGHDK, CDR2 SYGVNS. Here the CDR3 DNA reads TGTGCCAGCAGTGCGGCCCACTACTATGGCTACACCTTC. Its protein is CASSAAHYYGYTF.

This clonotype turned up a few times. The chain joins TRBV4-3 to TRBJ2-1, with 11 nucleotides matching TRBD1. The CDR3 sequence is 17 residues long. CDR1 and CDR2 (germline): LGHNA, YSLEER. Unmatched junction bases numbered 11, after V lost 1 base and J lost 9 bases. For the CDR3, the DNA is TGCGCCAGCAGCCAAGGACGGGACAGGGGGAGGGGTAGTGAGCAGTTCTTC. Translation: CASSQGRDRGRGSEQFF.

Ten or more counts support this clonotype. The chain has TRBV20-1 and TRBJ1-2; D ambiguous. The V end lost 2 bases, the J end lost 0 bases, and 13 bases lay between the germline ends. CDR3 length: 15 residues. Germline CDR1 and CDR2: DFQATT and SNEGSKA (reference sequence). CDR3 sequence: CSARYFLLSNYGYTF. The CDR3 DNA reads TGCAGTGCTAGATACTTCTTGCTGTCTAACTATGGCTACACCTTC.

J is TRBJ1-1 and V is TRBV5-1, with D uncertain. The CDR3 totals 15 residues. Deletions cut 4 bases from V and 7 bases from J, with 20 bases between. The germline V gene has CDR1 SGHRS and CDR2 YFSETQ. The CDR3 coding sequence is TGCGCCAGCAGCCTCCTACTACTCGACGCGAGTGAAGCTTTCTTT. Its protein product is CASSLLLLDASEAFF.

In this sample, this clonotype turned up many times. J is TRBJ2-7 and V is TRBV12-3 or TRBV12-4, with D unclear. The length of the CDR3 is 14 residues. V gave up 2 bases and J gave up 2 bases, with 10 bases separating them. CDR3 coding DNA: TGTGCCAGCAGTTTATCGTACAGAACCTACGAGCAGTACTTC. The encoded protein is CASSLSYRTYEQYF.

This clonotype came up many times. The chain carries TRBV11-2 and TRBJ2-6, with no clear D. V was clipped by 3 bases and J by 0 bases, with 12 bases between them. The V gene's germline CDR1 is SGHAT and CDR2 FQNNGV. The CDR3 loop spans 17 amino acids. The CDR3 loop is CASSLAFGSSGANVLTF. In nucleotides, the CDR3 is TGTGCCAGCAGCTTGGCATTCGGTAGCTCTGGGGCCAACGTCCTGACTTTC. Using reference TRBV11-2 and TRBJ2-6 for the parts outside the CDR3, the full variable domain is EAGVAQSPRYKIIEKRQSVAFWCNPISGHATLYWYQQILGQGPKLLIQFQNNGVVDDSQLPKDRFSAERLKGVDSTLKIQPAKLEDSAVYLCASSLAFGSSGANVLTFGAGSRLTVL.

This clonotype was seen a handful of times. The rearrangement links TRBV7-9 to TRBJ2-3; 8 bases line up with TRBD1. Germline V gene sequence: CDR1 SEHNR, CDR2 FQNEAQ (reference sequence). The CDR3 loop spans 14 amino acids. The V segment lost 5 bases and the J segment 2 bases; nucleotides outside the gene matches: 3. CDR3 protein: CASSRQGATDTQYF. As DNA, the CDR3 is TGTGCCAGCAGCCGGCAGGGGGCCACAGATACGCAGTATTTT. Full variable domain (outside the CDR3, taken from reference TRBV7-9 and TRBJ2-3): DTGVSQNPRHKITKRGQNVTFRCDPISEHNRLYWYRQTLGQGPEFLTYFQNEAQLEKSRLLSDRFSAERPKGSFSTLEIQRTEQGDSAMYLCASSRQGATDTQYFGPGTRLTVL.

A remark on this clonotype: This may be a read error, as it is one base from a much larger clone. The J gene is TRBJ2-1, the V gene TRBV20-1; no definite D call. This CDR3 region has 13 residues. The germline CDR1 and CDR2 sequences are DFQATT and SNEGSKA (reference sequence). Between the trimmed V and J ends, which lost 4 bases and 6 bases, there was a span of 13 bases. CDR3 sequence reads: CSATPTGSNEQFF. Here the CDR3 DNA reads TGCAGTGCTACTCCGACTGGCAGCAATGAGCAGTTCTTC.

This clonotype was detected a few times. The chain links TRBV20-1 to TRBJ2-3; D gene uncertain. CDR3 length equals 13 residues. CDR1 is DFQATT, CDR2 SNEGSKA, per germline (reference sequence). Trimming cost V 5 bases and J 0 bases, with 9 bases left between them. The DNA of the CDR3 is TGCAGTGCTCCTTTGACCAGCACAGATACGCAGTATTTT. This gives the protein CSAPLTSTDTQYF.

The chain couples TRBV28 to TRBJ1-5, with D unresolved. The CDR3 extends over 15 amino acids. Germline assignment: CDR1 MDHEN and CDR2 SYDVKM. V was clipped by 2 bases and J by 4 bases, with 12 bases between them. CDR3 nucleotides: TGTGCCAGCAGTTTAACCCGAGCCCCGAATCAGCCCCAGCATTTT. Its translation is CASSLTRAPNQPQHF. Full variable domain (outside the CDR3, taken from reference TRBV28 and TRBJ1-5): DVKVTQSSRYLVKRTGEKVFLECVQDMDHENMFWYRQDPGLGLRLIYFSYDVKMKEKGDIPEGYSVSREKKERFSLILESASTNQTSMYLCASSLTRAPNQPQHFGDGTRLSIL.

As for this clonotype: The final CDR3 position lacks the conserved phenylalanine or tryptophan, pointing to a likely read error. This chain joins TRBV5-1 and TRBJ1-6; 9 bases fit TRBD1. The germline CDR1 and CDR2 sequences are SGHRS and YFSETQ. The CDR3 is 15 amino acids. J was trimmed by 10 bases and V by 1 base; bases with no gene match: 6. The CDR3 nucleotides are TGCGCCAGCAGCTTGACAGGGGGCAACAACTCACCCCTCCACGTT. It specifies CASSLTGGNNSPLHV.